This T cell receptor beta chain derives from a study of beta chain features in type 1 diabetes. Study conclusions and caveats: Sampled from patients, naive, central memory and Treg TCRB repertoires appeared more similar than those sampled from healthy donors. Cells carrying high TCR expression could end up over-represented when cDNA is sequenced. Shortening of TCRB CDR3s, moderate but significant, appeared in all four CD4+ subsets of Type 1 diabetes patients.

There are a few counts of this clone. What it recognizes is unknown. The study reverse transcribed the entire isolated RNA, so it sequenced expressed TCRB transcripts. About 3.57 million reads, on average, came from each naive, central memory and regulatory T cell sample. Assay: immunoSEQ multiplex PCR; the TCRdb copy retains only in-frame clones and omits some. The sample holds about 150,000 clones, approximately 8.4% seen once. The sequenced material came from central memory CD4+ T cells from blood. The sequence derives from a man younger than 30 with type 1 diabetes.

DNA of the CDR3: TGTGCCAGCAGCGAAGGACTAGCAAAATTTATTGGGGGTTACGAGCAGTACTTC. It yields the protein CASSEGLAKFIGGYEQYF. The rearrangement links TRBV14 to TRBJ2-7; 8 nucleotides align to TRBD2. Per the germline V gene, CDR1 is SGHDN and CDR2 is FVKESK. The junction had 19 bases not matched to a gene; V was cut back by 5 bases and J by 4 bases. The CDR3 consists of 18 residues.